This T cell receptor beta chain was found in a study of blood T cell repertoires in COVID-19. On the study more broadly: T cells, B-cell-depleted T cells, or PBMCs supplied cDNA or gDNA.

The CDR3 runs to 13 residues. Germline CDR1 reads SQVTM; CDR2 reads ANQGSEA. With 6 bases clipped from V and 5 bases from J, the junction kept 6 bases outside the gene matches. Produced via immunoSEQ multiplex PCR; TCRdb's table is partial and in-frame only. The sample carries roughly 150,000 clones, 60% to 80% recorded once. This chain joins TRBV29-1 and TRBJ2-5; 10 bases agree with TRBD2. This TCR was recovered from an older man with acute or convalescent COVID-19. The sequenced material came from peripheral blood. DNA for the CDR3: TGCAGCGTCAGCGGGGGGGATGGCGAGACCCAGTACTTC. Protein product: CSVSGGDGETQYF.